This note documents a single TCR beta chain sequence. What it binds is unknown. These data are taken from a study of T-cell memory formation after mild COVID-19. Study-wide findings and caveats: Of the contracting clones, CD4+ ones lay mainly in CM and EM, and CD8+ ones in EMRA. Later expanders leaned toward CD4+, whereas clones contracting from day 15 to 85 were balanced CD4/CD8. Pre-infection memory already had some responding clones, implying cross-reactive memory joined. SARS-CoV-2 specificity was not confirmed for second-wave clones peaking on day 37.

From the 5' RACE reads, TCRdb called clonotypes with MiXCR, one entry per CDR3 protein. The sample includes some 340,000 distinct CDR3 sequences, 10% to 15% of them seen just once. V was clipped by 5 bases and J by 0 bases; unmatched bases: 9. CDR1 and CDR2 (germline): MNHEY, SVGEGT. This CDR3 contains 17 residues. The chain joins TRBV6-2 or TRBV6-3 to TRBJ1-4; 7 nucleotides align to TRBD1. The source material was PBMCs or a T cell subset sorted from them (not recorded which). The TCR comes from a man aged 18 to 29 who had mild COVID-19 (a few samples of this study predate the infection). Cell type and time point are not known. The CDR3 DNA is TGTGCCAGCAGTCGGACAGGCCTTCATGCAACTAATGAAAAACTGTTTTTT. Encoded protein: CASSRTGLHATNEKLFF.